This paragraph covers one T cell receptor beta chain sequence. Its specificity is not known. The source of the sample is a study of T cells expressing NK-cell markers. In the study overall: Underlying the TCR beta repertoires were sorted CD3+CD56+NKG2C+, CD3+CD56+NKG2C- and CD3+CD56-NKG2C+ T cells. One of eight sequenced donors was HCMV-seronegative; the other seven were seropositive.

General study findings and limits: These clonotypes, the leaders elsewhere, also led the CD3+CD56-NKG2C+ fraction in a handful of donors.

TCRdb processed the 5' RACE reads again and assigns one entry to each CDR3 protein, with no DNA. In all, the sample yields over 150,000 distinct CDR3 sequences. Germline V gives CDR1 KGHDR, CDR2 SFDVKD. The CDR3 consists of 15 residues. The chain carries TRBV24-1 and TRBJ2-2; with no DNA, the TCRdb D assignment of TRBD1 cannot be verified. Sequenced material: blood T cells: a sorted CD56 or NKG2C T cell subset, CD4+ or CD8+ T cells, or bulk PBMC T cells (not recorded which). The receptor comes from a man aged 18 to 69 in good health. CDR3 sequence: CATKGGTEETGELFF.